The clone carrying this TCR beta chain was observed a single time. The data originate from a study of blood T cell repertoires in COVID-19. On the study more broadly: Material from acute and convalescent COVID-19 was sourced from the United States, Italy and Spain.

Each recovered donor of Cohort 3 presented with two negative PCRs, clearance, or symptom resolution. The table came from immunoSEQ multiplex PCR; TCRdb's copy has only in-frame clones and leaves some out. The sample has around 210,000 clones, more than 80% seen once. The germline CDR1 and CDR2 sequences are MNHEY and SMNVEV (reference sequence). V shed 0 bases, J shed 4 bases, and the junction held 3 bases outside the gene matches. This CDR3 is 15 amino acids long. Sequenced sample: PBMCs or T cells enriched from blood (not recorded which). V is TRBV27 and J is TRBJ1-3, with 7 bases fitting TRBD1. The sequence derives from a young woman who had recovered from COVID-19. The chain's CDR3 is CASSLSKDRGNTIYF. The CDR3, as DNA: TGTGCCAGCAGTTTATCGAAGGACAGGGGAAACACCATATATTTT.